Below, 13 T cell receptor beta chains from the same sample are listed, as sequenced in a study of cytomegalovirus exposure and HLA in healthy donors. Generated by immunoSEQ multiplex PCR, the TCRdb table keeps only in-frame clones and is missing some. Here the sample spans a few hundred thousand clones, 75% to 90% being singletons. The sample taken for sequencing was PBMCs. Receptors were obtained from a woman aged 18-29 years in good health and CMV-seronegative.

V and J are TRBV30 and TRBJ1-3; tentative D call: TRBD1 (6 bases). Germline V lookup: CDR1 GTSNPN, CDR2 SVGIG (reference sequence). Deletions cut 3 bases from V and 0 bases from J, with 9 bases between. CDR3 length: 14 amino acids. CDR3 protein: CAWSGQSSGNTIYF. As DNA, the CDR3 is TGTGCCTGGAGCGGACAGAGCTCTGGAAACACCATATATTTT. The full variable domain, rest sourced from reference TRBV30 and TRBJ1-3, is SQTIHQWPATLVQPVGSPLSLECTVEGTSNPNLYWYRQAAGRGLQLLFYSVGIGQISSEVPQNLSASRPQDRQFILSSKKLLLSDSGFYLCAWSGQSSGNTIYFGEGSWLTVV.

The rearrangement joins TRBV2 to TRBJ2-1; possibly TRBD1 for D (5 bases). V lost 7 bases, J lost 0 bases, and 10 bases lay in between. The CDR3 has 14 residues. Germline-derived CDR1 and CDR2 are SNHLY and FYNNEI. CDR3 coding DNA: TGTGCCAGCATTACAGGTAGCTCCTACAATGAGCAGTTCTTC. Its protein is CASITGSSYNEQFF.

The chain is built from TRBV7-3 and TRBJ2-1; perhaps TRBD2 as D (6 bases). The CDR3 sequence is 15 residues long. The germline V and J ends were trimmed by 1 base and 2 bases, with 9 bases remaining between them. Germline V gene data show CDR1 as SGHTA and CDR2 as FQGTGA. CDR3 amino acids: CASSLNGSPYNEQFF. CDR3 nucleotides: TGTGCCAGCAGCTTAAACGGGAGCCCCTACAATGAGCAGTTCTTC.

In nucleotides, the CDR3 is TGTGCCAGCAGCTTAGGCCTTACAGATACGCAGTATTTT. Its translation is CASSLGLTDTQYF. The rearrangement uses TRBV7-3 and TRBJ2-3; D is ambiguous. Germline CDR1 is SGHTA and CDR2 is FQGTGA. CDR3 size: 13 residues. V lost 2 bases and J 3 bases, leaving 6 bases between the germline ends. The variable domain in full, with the rest retrieved from reference TRBV7-3 and TRBJ2-3, is GAGVSQTPSNKVTEKGKYVELRCDPISGHTALYWYRQSLGQGPEFLIYFQGTGAADDSGLPNDRFFAVRPEGSVSTLKIQRTERGDSAVYLCASSLGLTDTQYFGPGTRLTVL.

V and J are TRBV11-3 and TRBJ2-5, with D unresolved. Looked up from germline, CDR1 is SGHNT and CDR2 is YENEEA. The CDR3 spans 15 residues. Trimming removed 0 bases at V and 3 bases at J, with 11 bases between. The CDR3 sequence: CASSLDQAQEETQYF. The CDR3 coding sequence is TGTGCCAGCAGCTTAGATCAGGCCCAAGAAGAGACCCAGTACTTC.

This chain uses TRBV19 with TRBJ2-6; tentative D call: TRBD1 (6 bases). Germline values: CDR1 LNHDA, CDR2 SQIVND (reference sequence). Trimming took off 7 bases at V and 4 bases at J, with 17 bases between the two ends. The CDR3 has 16 residues. In DNA form, the CDR3 reads TGTGCCAGTAAGGAAAATACAGGGACCGGGGCCAACGTCCTGACTTTC. It specifies CASKENTGTGANVLTF. The full variable domain, completed using reference TRBV19 and TRBJ2-6, is DGGITQSPKYLFRKEGQNVTLSCEQNLNHDAMYWYRQDPGQGLRLIYYSQIVNDFQKGDIAEGYSVSREKKESFPLTVTSAQKNPTAFYLCASKENTGTGANVLTFGAGSRLTVL.

The chain uses TRBV27 and TRBJ1-1; no clear D gene. CDR1 is MNHEY and CDR2 is SMNVEV in the germline V gene (reference sequence). The CDR3 consists of 13 residues. V lost 3 bases and J 0 bases, leaving 5 bases between the germline ends. CDR3 nucleotides: TGTGCCAGCAGTTTCCTGTTGAACACTGAAGCTTTCTTT. Protein: CASSFLLNTEAFF.

The chain is built from TRBV5-1 and TRBJ2-3; no firm D call. The CDR3 spans 13 residues. V was shortened by 3 bases and J by 4 bases, with 9 bases between the two germline ends. Per the germline V gene, CDR1 is SGHRS and CDR2 is YFSETQ. This CDR3 reads CASSSPTSDTQYF. For the CDR3, the DNA is TGCGCCAGCAGCTCCCCCACTTCAGATACGCAGTATTTT.

This clone has just one count. V usage is TRBV2 and J usage is TRBJ2-2; TRBD2 agrees at 7 bases. CDR3 length: 15 amino acids. The J segment lost 4 bases and the V segment lost 3 bases, leaving 5 bases of the junction unmatched. CDR1 and CDR2 (germline): SNHLY, FYNNEI. For the CDR3, the DNA is TGTGCCAGCAGTGATTTTGGGGGGGGCACCGGGGAGCTGTTTTTT. Protein product: CASSDFGGGTGELFF.

The rearrangement uses TRBV7-2 and TRBJ2-5; D may be TRBD2 (5 bases). Looked up from germline, CDR1 is SGHTA and CDR2 is FQGNSA. This CDR3 contains 13 residues. Trimming shortened V by 4 bases and J by 4 bases, and 10 bases separated the two germline ends. CDR3 sequence: CASSSGRGETQYF. CDR3 DNA: TGTGCCAGCAGCTCTGGTCGGGGAGAGACCCAGTACTTC.

V gene TRBV7-6 combines with J gene TRBJ1-1; 7 bases are shared with TRBD1. V was pared by 3 bases and J by 3 bases, with 4 bases of the junction left unmatched. From germline, CDR1 is SGHVS and CDR2 FNYEAQ. The length of the CDR3 is 14 residues. CDR3 in amino acids: CASSLDRSYTEAFF. The CDR3 coding sequence is TGTGCCAGCAGCTTGGACAGGTCGTACACTGAAGCTTTCTTT.

This sequence joins TRBV18 and TRBJ1-1; 9 bases agree with TRBD1. Germline V gene data show CDR1 as KGHSH and CDR2 as LQKENI. Losses at the gene ends were 1 base for V and 0 bases for J; bases not matched to a gene: 3. The CDR3 contains 16 residues. Here the CDR3 DNA reads TGTGCCAGCTCACCACTGGGACAGGGAATGAACACTGAAGCTTTCTTT. This gives the protein CASSPLGQGMNTEAFF. Drawing the rest from reference TRBV18 and TRBJ1-1, the complete variable domain is NAGVMQNPRHLVRRRGQEARLRCSPMKGHSHVYWYRQLPEEGLKFMVYLQKENIIDESGMPKERFSAEFPKEGPSILRIQQVVRGDSAAYFCASSPLGQGMNTEAFFGQGTRLTVV.

V usage is TRBV7-9 and J usage is TRBJ1-4; D ambiguous. The CDR3 sequence is 16 residues long. V was cut by 5 bases and J by 5 bases, with 18 bases left in between. Germline values: CDR1 SEHNR, CDR2 FQNEAQ (reference sequence). The DNA of the CDR3 is TGTGCCAGCAGCCTGATAGGAGTAGGAGGGAATGAAAAACTGTTTTTT. It translates to CASSLIGVGGNEKLFF.